What follows is one TCR beta chain and its context. The data stem from a study of blood T cell repertoires in COVID-19. Here immunoSEQ multiplex PCR was the method, and the copy in TCRdb shows in-frame clones only, minus some. Counted here are approximately 240,000 clones, around 84% occurring once; the ten biggest clones make up around 18%. The clonotype comes from a woman older than 75 with active or convalescent COVID-19. The sequencing input was peripheral blood.

The CDR3 loop reads CASSIQGDVDKNIQYF. The CDR3, as DNA: TGTGCCAGCAGCATACAGGGTGATGTCGACAAAAACATTCAGTACTTC. V gene TRBV5-6 combines with J gene TRBJ2-4; the D gene is possibly TRBD1 (6 bases). Germline V gene sequence: CDR1 SGHDT, CDR2 YYEEEE. V lost 4 bases and J 3 bases, leaving 17 bases between the germline ends. The length of the CDR3 is 16 residues.